This T cell receptor (beta chain) came from a study of cytomegalovirus exposure and HLA in healthy donors. Study in general: The approximately 120 validation repertoires used the same platform as the 650 to 800 first-cohort repertoires, a later analysis reported.

Germline CDR1 is GTSNPN and CDR2 is SVGIG (reference sequence). Trimming pared 7 bases from V and 3 bases from J, leaving 9 bases between. This CDR3 comprises 11 residues. The donors were in the roughly 110-subject validation cohort, distinct from the approximately 670-subject first cohort. Concerning this clone: Its antigen is undetermined.

Findings of the study overall: Cytomegalovirus-associated status was assigned to roughly 160 TCR beta chains. Among the CMV-associated chains, a few were confirmed in vitro as specific for CMV antigens.

Sequencing used immunoSEQ multiplex PCR; TCRdb keeps in-frame clones, though not all of them. Here the sample spans roughly 100,000 clones, about 85% being singletons. The sample consisted of PBMCs. This TCR derives from a man aged 18 to 30 in good health and CMV-seropositive. J is TRBJ1-1 and V is TRBV30, with D hard to call. CDR3 protein: CASLRDTEAFF. The CDR3 DNA sequence: TGTGCCTCCCTTCGGGACACTGAAGCTTTCTTT.